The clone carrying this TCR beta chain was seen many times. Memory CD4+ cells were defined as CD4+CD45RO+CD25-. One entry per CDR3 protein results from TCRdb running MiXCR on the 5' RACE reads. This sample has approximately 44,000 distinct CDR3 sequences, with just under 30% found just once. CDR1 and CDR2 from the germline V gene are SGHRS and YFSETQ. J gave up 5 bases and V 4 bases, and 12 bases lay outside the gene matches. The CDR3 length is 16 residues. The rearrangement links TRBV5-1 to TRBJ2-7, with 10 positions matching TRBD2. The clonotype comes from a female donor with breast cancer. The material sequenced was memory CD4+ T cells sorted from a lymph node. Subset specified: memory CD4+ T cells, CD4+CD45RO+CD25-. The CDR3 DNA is TGCGCCAGCAGCCGGCAGCCAGGGACTAGCGTACACGAGCAGTACTTC. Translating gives CASSRQPGTSVHEQYF.